These T cell receptor beta chains were read from a single sample in a study of T cell responses to AZD1222 COVID-19 vaccine. TCRdb keeps only in-frame clones here, not all; method: immunoSEQ multiplex PCR. The table lists 140,000 or so clones, approximately 91% of them singletons. This material consisted of peripheral blood, taken 28 days after the second AZD1222 dose. The source of these receptors is an adult who received the AZD1222 COVID-19 vaccine. The CDR3 runs from the conserved cysteine through the conserved F or W. The D gene is left open where the match is weak. A clone size is listed for some rows: how often the clone was seen (once, few, many), or a class if it is expanded.

TRBJ2-7	14	TRBD1	.	TRBV6-1	CASSREQGAYEQYF	TGTGCCAGCAGCCGCGAACAGGGGGCTTACGAGCAGTACTTC
TRBJ1-6	18	TRBD1	.	TRBV9	CASSGSPGQGSYNSPLHF	TGTGCCAGCAGCGGCTCTCCGGGACAGGGATCCTATAATTCACCCCTCCACTTT
TRBJ1-4	14	.	.	TRBV15	CATSRGGQSEKLFF	TGTGCCACCAGCAGAGGGGGGCAAAGTGAAAAACTGTTTTTT
TRBJ1-2	14	.	.	TRBV25-1	CASRDREGDYGYTF	TGTGCCAGCAGGGATAGGGAGGGTGACTATGGCTACACCTTC
TRBJ1-1	13	.	.	TRBV29-1	CSVQQAGDTEAFF	TGCAGCGTTCAACAGGCAGGGGACACTGAAGCTTTCTTT
TRBJ1-6	13	.	few	TRBV12-3/TRBV12-4	CASSLGGNSPLHF	TGTGCCAGCAGTTTAGGGGGGAATTCACCCCTCCACTTT
TRBJ2-1	16	.	.	TRBV4-1	CASSQARMAGPREQFF	TGCGCCAGCAGCCAAGCAAGAATGGCGGGGCCCCGAGAGCAGTTCTTC
TRBJ2-1	16	TRBD2	.	TRBV3-1/TRBV3-2	CASSQDSAGAPSEQFF	TGTGCCAGCAGCCAAGATTCGGCGGGAGCGCCTAGTGAGCAGTTCTTC
TRBJ1-3	14	.	.	TRBV19	CASTAWGAGNTIYF	TGTGCCAGTACTGCCTGGGGGGCTGGAAACACCATATATTTT
TRBJ1-5	13	.	.	TRBV19	CASSRQYNQPQHF	TGTGCCAGTAGCCGACAGTACAATCAGCCCCAGCATTTT
TRBJ2-1	11	TRBD2	.	TRBV30	CAWRGLAGQFF	TGTGCCTGGAGAGGACTAGCAGGGCAGTTCTTC
TRBJ2-3	14	.	.	TRBV5-1	CASKEGAHTDTQYF	TGCGCCAGCAAGGAGGGGGCGCACACAGATACGCAGTATTTT
TRBJ1-1	15	.	.	TRBV9	CASSPRGGKSTEAFF	TGTGCCAGCAGCCCCCGGGGAGGGAAGTCCACTGAAGCTTTCTTT
TRBJ1-1	15	TRBD1	.	TRBV5-1	CASSLAETGVTEAFF	TGCGCCAGCAGCTTGGCCGAGACAGGGGTTACTGAAGCTTTCTTT
TRBJ1-3	15	.	.	TRBV9	CASSPQTGGVGTIYF	TGTGCCAGCAGCCCACAGACAGGTGGGGTAGGGACCATATATTTT
TRBJ1-1	13	TRBD1	.	TRBV6-5	CASSLQGYTEAFF	TGTGCCAGCAGTTTACAGGGGTACACTGAAGCTTTCTTT
TRBJ1-6	15	.	many	TRBV19	CASSTPGVDNSPLHF	TGTGCCAGTAGTACTCCAGGGGTGGATAATTCACCCCTCCACTTT
TRBJ1-5	15	.	.	TRBV3-1/TRBV3-2	CASSPGRYSNQPQHF	TGTGCCAGCAGCCCGGGCCGGTATAGCAATCAGCCCCAGCATTTT
TRBJ2-3	15	.	once	TRBV7-3	CASSLTSFLTDTQYF	TGTGCCAGCAGCTTAACTAGCTTCCTCACAGATACGCAGTATTTT